Shown below are 32 T cell receptor beta chains from a single sample sequenced in a study of blood T cells in healthy people across ages. Primers used in a second PCR of roughly 7 to 11 cycles were a sample-barcoded 5' primer and a J-beta primer mix. Each CDR3 protein gets one entry after TCRdb re-called the 5' RACE reads with MiXCR. The sample shows around 1,500,000 distinct CDR3 sequences, 28% of them seen only once. Sequencing input: blood. Every receptor here comes from a woman younger than 45 in good health.

The rearrangement joins TRBV20-1 to TRBJ1-5; 7 bases map to TRBD1. Looked up from germline, CDR1 is DFQATT and CDR2 is SNEGSKA (reference sequence). This CDR3 spans 14 amino acids. V was pared by 4 bases and J by 7 bases, with 10 bases of the junction left unmatched. For the CDR3, the DNA is TGCAGTGCTATCGGGGGCAGGGGGTACCAGCCCCAGCATTTT. It encodes CSAIGGRGYQPQHF.

The chain combines TRBV7-9 with TRBJ1-1, with D perhaps TRBD1 (5 bases). V was pared by 4 bases and J by 3 bases, with 12 bases between. This CDR3 is built from 14 residues. Germline lookup yields CDR1 SEHNR and CDR2 FQNEAQ (reference sequence). CDR3: CASSYGTGHTEAFF. The DNA for the CDR3 is TGTGCCAGCAGCTACGGGACGGGCCACACTGAAGCTTTCTTT.

The genes are TRBV5-6 and TRBJ2-2, with TRBD1 matching over 7 bases. The CDR3 covers 15 residues. Trimming at V came to 3 bases and at J to 4 bases, leaving 6 bases not matched to a gene. Germline CDR1 is SGHDT and CDR2 is YYEEEE. DNA for the CDR3: TGTGCCAGCAGCTGGGGACAGAGACCCACCGGGGAGCTGTTTTTT. This translates into CASSWGQRPTGELFF.

The chain links TRBV5-1 to TRBJ2-3; D ambiguous. Germline loops: CDR1 SGHRS, CDR2 YFSETQ. This CDR3 spans 14 amino acids. The V end was cut by 0 bases, the J end by 6 bases, with 11 bases between. DNA for the CDR3: TGCGCCAGCAGCTTGGGAGGAGATGTTGATACGCAGTATTTT. Its protein product is CASSLGGDVDTQYF.

This clonotype was detected once. The gene calls are TRBV30 and TRBJ2-3; possibly TRBD1 or TRBD2 for D (7 bases each). The CDR3 has 18 residues. The V end lost 2 bases, the J end lost 6 bases, and 27 bases lay between the germline ends. Germline V gene data show CDR1 as GTSNPN and CDR2 as SVGIG (reference sequence). The CDR3 sequence: CAWSRGLGGGDKSDTQYF. As DNA, the CDR3 is TGTGCCTGGAGTAGAGGTTTGGGAGGGGGCGACAAGTCCGATACGCAGTATTTT. Looking up the rest from reference TRBV30 and TRBJ2-3 gives the full variable domain: SQTIHQWPATLVQPVGSPLSLECTVEGTSNPNLYWYRQAAGRGLQLLFYSVGIGQISSEVPQNLSASRPQDRQFILSSKKLLLSDSGFYLCAWSRGLGGGDKSDTQYFGPGTRLTVL.

There are a few counts of this clonotype. This could be a read error, since a much larger clone is one nucleotide away. The CDR3 DNA reads as TGTGCCATCAGGGAGCGGGGAGACAATGAGCAGTTCTTC. It translates to CAIRERGDNEQFF. The chain carries TRBV10-3 and TRBJ2-1, with 7 bases that match TRBD2. V lost 6 bases, J lost 5 bases, and 4 bases stayed unmatched. Per the germline V gene, CDR1 is ENHRY and CDR2 is SYGVKD. The CDR3 covers 13 residues.

Worth noting for this clonotype: It is likely a read error, because the conserved phenylalanine at the end of the CDR3 is missing. This chain links TRBV11-2 with TRBJ1-5; unclear D gene. The CDR3 consists of 15 residues. Germline loops: CDR1 SGHAT, CDR2 FQNNGV. The V gene lost 5 bases and the J gene lost 5 bases, with 16 bases spanning the gap. The CDR3 nucleotides are TGTGCCAGCAGCCCCCACGGCGGGATCGATCAGCCCCAGCATTGT. Amino acid sequence: CASSPHGGIDQPQHC.

The V gene is TRBV27, the J gene TRBJ1-5; 7 bases are a match to TRBD1. With V trimmed by 2 bases and J by 0 bases, 13 bases remained unmatched. CDR3 length: 19 residues. Germline-derived CDR1 and CDR2 are MNHEY and SMNVEV (reference sequence). The CDR3 sequence is CASSLTSPGGLYSNQPQHF. CDR3 coding DNA: TGTGCCAGCAGTTTAACATCGCCAGGGGGGTTGTATAGCAATCAGCCCCAGCATTTT.

This clonotype turned up a few times. This chain uses TRBV7-2 with TRBJ2-7, with unresolved D. V shed 2 bases and J shed 2 bases, with 10 bases lying between them. The CDR3 spans 14 residues. CDR1 is SGHTA, CDR2 FQGNSA, per germline. CDR3 protein: CASSLKAGPYEQYF. The CDR3 DNA reads as TGTGCCAGCAGCTTAAAGGCCGGGCCCTACGAGCAGTACTTC.

In its sample, this clonotype was seen a few times. The V gene is TRBV7-3, the J gene TRBJ2-7; 7 bases are a match to TRBD2. The trim removed 5 bases at V and 4 bases at J, leaving 11 bases unmatched. The CDR3 runs 15 residues. Looked up from germline, CDR1 is SGHTA and CDR2 is FQGTGA. The CDR3 region is CASSLQPAGLYEQYF. CDR3 DNA: TGTGCCAGCAGCCTTCAGCCAGCGGGGCTGTACGAGCAGTACTTC. The complete variable domain, with remaining parts taken from reference TRBV7-3 and TRBJ2-7, reads GAGVSQTPSNKVTEKGKYVELRCDPISGHTALYWYRQSLGQGPEFLIYFQGTGAADDSGLPNDRFFAVRPEGSVSTLKIQRTERGDSAVYLCASSLQPAGLYEQYFGPGTRLTVT.

This clonotype was recorded once. The chain couples TRBV7-9 to TRBJ2-6; maybe TRBD2 (6 bases). There are 18 residues in the CDR3. The V gene's germline CDR1 is SEHNR and CDR2 FQNEAQ (reference sequence). Trimming removed 5 bases at V and 0 bases at J, with 17 bases between. CDR3 sequence (DNA): TGTGCCAGCAGCCATGCGGGACTGGAACTCTCTGGGGCCAACGTCCTGACTTTC. As protein: CASSHAGLELSGANVLTF.

This clonotype was counted at least ten times. The chain combines TRBV7-2 with TRBJ2-5; no clear D gene. Trimming left V 5 bases short and J 6 bases short, with 13 bases between. The CDR3 totals 13 residues. Germline loops: CDR1 SGHTA, CDR2 FQGNSA. The CDR3 DNA follows: TGTGCCAGCAGCGAAGGGCTGGTGCAGACCCAGTACTTC. Amino acids: CASSEGLVQTQYF.

The rearrangement joins TRBV18 to TRBJ1-2; 9 nucleotides line up with TRBD1. V gave up 6 bases and J gave up 6 bases; unmatched junction bases: 11. The CDR3 has 15 residues. Germline values: CDR1 KGHSH, CDR2 LQKENI. The CDR3 DNA is TGTGCCAGCTCCCAACGAACCGGGACAGGGAATGGCTACACCTTC. It codes for CASSQRTGTGNGYTF.

The rearrangement joins TRBV7-2 to TRBJ1-5; D not certain. The germline gives CDR1 SGHTA, CDR2 FQGNSA. This CDR3 has 15 residues. Trimming stripped 2 bases from V and 4 bases from J, with 12 bases between. The CDR3 region is CASSLRAPGNQPQHF. CDR3 sequence (DNA): TGTGCCAGCAGCTTAAGGGCTCCGGGGAATCAGCCCCAGCATTTT.

The genes are TRBV9 and TRBJ2-3; D possibly uses TRBD1 or TRBD2 (6 bases each). Trimming shortened V by 2 bases and J by 7 bases, and 17 bases separated the two germline ends. The CDR3 extends over 15 amino acids. The germline V gene has CDR1 SGDLS and CDR2 YYNGEE. The CDR3 DNA reads TGTGCCAGCAGCGTGGGGGGCGTCAGCTCTCATACGCAGTATTTT. Translated: CASSVGGVSSHTQYF.

Only a few counts were recorded for this clonotype. The gene calls are TRBV7-2 and TRBJ2-1, with D possibly TRBD2 on 6 matching bases. The germline V gene encodes CDR1 SGHTA and CDR2 FQGNSA. With 5 bases removed from V and 12 bases from J, the gap between germline ends came to 11 bases. CDR3 length equals 11 residues. CDR3 loop: CASSALGGQFF. CDR3 coding DNA: TGTGCCAGCAGCGCACTGGGGGGGCAGTTCTTC.

The chain has TRBV30 and TRBJ2-1, with 9 bases fitting TRBD1. The last part of the DNA fits TRBJ2-7 better; the J call may be wrong. Germline loops: CDR1 GTSNPN, CDR2 SVGIG (reference sequence). This CDR3 comprises 11 residues. This chain's CDR3 is CAWGQGYEQYF. The CDR3 DNA follows: TGTGCCTGGGGACAGGGGTACGAGCAGTACTTC.

J is TRBJ2-7 and V is TRBV3-1; 10 positions agree with TRBD2. Trimming at V came to 2 bases and at J to 5 bases, leaving 12 bases not matched to a gene. This CDR3 has 17 residues. Germline CDR1 LGHDT, CDR2 YNNKEL (reference sequence). The CDR3 spells CASSQLGLAVRSHEQYF. CDR3 DNA sequence: TGTGCCAGCAGCCAACTCGGACTAGCGGTTCGTAGCCACGAGCAGTACTTC.

This clonotype was observed a handful of times. The chain links TRBV5-5 to TRBJ2-3; D is unclear. The V end was cut by 4 bases, the J end by 1 base, with 16 bases between. The CDR3 length is 16 residues. Germline CDR1 is SGHKS and CDR2 is YYEKEE (reference sequence). CDR3 sequence reads: CASSTTWTEGTDTQYF. CDR3 coding DNA: TGTGCCAGCAGCACCACCTGGACCGAAGGCACAGATACGCAGTATTTT.

In nucleotides, the CDR3 is TGTGCCAGCACGGGCGGGAGGACCGAGCAGTACTTC. Amino acid sequence: CASTGGRTEQYF. The gene calls are TRBV7-2 and TRBJ2-7; the match to TRBD2 covers 8 bases. Trimming cost V 7 bases and J 6 bases; bases outside gene matches: 5. From germline, CDR1 is SGHTA and CDR2 FQGNSA. This CDR3 region has 12 residues.

The chain links TRBV20-1 to TRBJ2-7, with a possible D match to TRBD2 (6 bases). Germline V lookup: CDR1 DFQATT, CDR2 SNEGSKA (reference sequence). This CDR3 has 13 residues. V lost 3 bases to trimming and J lost 2 bases, with 11 bases between them. Written as DNA, the CDR3 is TGCAGTGCTAGGGCTAGCGCTACCTACGAGCAGTACTTC. Its protein product is CSARASATYEQYF.

In this sample, this clonotype turned up a few times. At one end the junction does not follow the germline gene, possibly because of a read error. The V and J genes are TRBV6-2 or TRBV6-3 and TRBJ2-7; D is possibly TRBD2 (5 bases). The germline gives CDR1 MNHEY, CDR2 SVGEGT. This CDR3 has 14 residues. This CDR3 reads CASTGIDGSYGQYF. CDR3 DNA sequence: TGTGCCAGCACCGGGATAGACGGCTCCTACGGGCAGTACTTC.

CDR3 DNA: TGCAGTGCTCAGGAGGGGGGCTGGTACACTGAAGCTTTCTTT. Translation gives CSAQEGGWYTEAFF. The chain combines TRBV20-1 with TRBJ1-1, with D maybe TRBD1 (6 bases). Germline V gives CDR1 DFQATT, CDR2 SNEGSKA (reference sequence). Trimming stripped 5 bases from V and 3 bases from J, with 16 bases between. This CDR3 spans 14 amino acids.

This clonotype was recorded a few times. The genes are TRBV5-5 and TRBJ1-1; D call uncertain. CDR1 SGHKS and CDR2 YYEKEE come from the germline V gene (reference sequence). Trimming took off 5 bases at V and 10 bases at J, with 30 bases between the two ends. The CDR3 sequence is 17 residues long. CDR3 sequence reads: CASSPLFPLSGSLLAFF. The CDR3 DNA reads TGTGCCAGCAGTCCTTTGTTCCCTCTCTCCGGTTCCCTCCTAGCTTTCTTT. Based on the CDR3 plus reference TRBV5-5 and TRBJ1-1, the full variable domain is DAGVTQSPTHLIKTRGQQVTLRCSPISGHKSVSWYQQVLGQGPQFIFQYYEKEERGRGNFPDRFSARQFPNYSSELNVNALLLGDSALYLCASSPLFPLSGSLLAFFGQGTRLTVV.

This clonotype was observed a handful of times. This rearrangement joins TRBV29-1 to TRBJ2-5; the match to TRBD2 covers 9 bases. Losses at the gene ends were 0 bases for V and 1 base for J; bases not matched to a gene: 9. CDR3 size: 17 residues. Germline V lookup: CDR1 SQVTM, CDR2 ANQGSEA. The CDR3 loop is CSVEDSMQRGVQETQYF. The CDR3 bases are TGCAGCGTTGAAGATAGTATGCAGCGGGGGGTCCAAGAGACCCAGTACTTC.

The chain joins TRBV6-1 to TRBJ1-1, with TRBD1 as a possible D gene (5 bases). The germline gives CDR1 MNHNS, CDR2 SASEGT. This CDR3 comprises 15 residues. V gave up 4 bases and J gave up 6 bases, with 18 bases separating them. Here the CDR3 reads CASSVAWGTAAEAFF. In DNA, the CDR3 is TGTGCCAGCAGTGTAGCCTGGGGGACGGCGGCTGAAGCTTTCTTT.

With regard to this clonotype: Germline is not matched at one junction end, which may reflect a read error. V usage is TRBV7-9 and J usage is TRBJ1-6; 10 bases map to TRBD1. There are 17 residues in the CDR3. Germline values: CDR1 SEHNR, CDR2 FQNEAQ (reference sequence). The CDR3 DNA follows: TGTGCCATCAGCGGGGACAGGGGCCGGCCCTATAATTCACCCCTCCACTTT. Residues: CAISGDRGRPYNSPLHF.

The chain carries TRBV12-3 or TRBV12-4 and TRBJ2-1; D remains unclear. The V gene lost 5 bases and the J gene lost 2 bases, with 7 bases spanning the gap. This CDR3 spans 13 amino acids. This CDR3 is CASSTSTYNEQFF. The CDR3 DNA reads TGTGCCAGCAGTACCAGCACCTACAATGAGCAGTTCTTC.

This clonotype showed up many times. V usage is TRBV9 and J usage is TRBJ2-1, with unresolved D. This CDR3 region has 13 residues. Germline values: CDR1 SGDLS, CDR2 YYNGEE. Trimming left V 0 bases short and J 9 bases short, with 10 bases between. The chain's CDR3 is CASSVVSSGEQFF. The DNA for the CDR3 is TGTGCCAGCAGCGTAGTAAGCTCCGGTGAGCAGTTCTTC.

The chain uses TRBV12-3 or TRBV12-4 and TRBJ1-2; D not certain. The ends were cut back, 3 bases at V and 4 bases at J, with 12 bases in the middle. This CDR3 contains 14 residues. CDR3 in DNA: TGTGCCAGCAGTTTGCGTCATACCTCCTATGGCTACACCTTC. Translating it yields CASSLRHTSYGYTF.

The J gene is TRBJ2-1, the V gene TRBV5-1, with 14 bases fitting TRBD2. The V and J ends lost 3 bases and 4 bases, in that order; junction bases with no gene match: 6. CDR3 length: 17 amino acids. CDR1 SGHRS and CDR2 YFSETQ come from the germline V gene. The CDR3 bases are TGCGCCAGCAGCTACGGGACTAGCGGGAGTGGGTACAATGAGCAGTTCTTC. Its protein is CASSYGTSGSGYNEQFF.

This clonotype came up a few times. The chain couples TRBV5-1 to TRBJ2-7; D possibly uses TRBD1 or TRBD2 (5 bases each). This CDR3 has 16 residues. The V gene's germline CDR1 is SGHRS and CDR2 YFSETQ. With 4 bases removed from V and 3 bases from J, the gap between germline ends came to 20 bases. CDR3 residues: CASSTRDQLPIYEQYF. The DNA of the CDR3 is TGCGCCAGCAGCACCCGGGACCAGCTGCCTATCTACGAGCAGTACTTC.